This passage covers 27 T cell receptor beta chains from one sample sequenced in a study of immune cell composition in non-small cell lung cancer. Only in-frame clones appear in the TCRdb table, and some are missing; sequencing was by immunoSEQ multiplex PCR. The table lists around 11,000 clones, around 60% of them singletons. The sequenced material came from lung tumor tissue. The receptors were gathered from a human donor with non-small cell lung cancer.

This chain links TRBV5-1 with TRBJ1-4; D might be TRBD1 (6 bases). Germline V gives CDR1 SGHRS, CDR2 YFSETQ. V lost 0 bases to trimming and J lost 7 bases, with 13 bases between them. The CDR3 has 15 residues. The CDR3 nucleotides are TGCGCCAGCAGCTTGGGTGACAGGACGTTTGAAAAACTGTTTTTT. As protein: CASSLGDRTFEKLFF.

This chain connects TRBV6-1 to TRBJ1-2; TRBD1 aligns across 7 bases. The germline V gene encodes CDR1 MNHNS and CDR2 SASEGT. With V trimmed by 6 bases and J by 1 base, 5 bases remained unmatched. The CDR3 sequence is 14 residues long. CDR3 sequence reads: CASRTGTDNYGYTF. CDR3 sequence (DNA): TGTGCCAGCAGAACCGGGACAGATAACTATGGCTACACCTTC.

By share, this clone ranks as medium-sized. V is TRBV27 and J is TRBJ2-1; D is ambiguous. V was clipped by 8 bases and J by 7 bases, with 18 bases between them. The CDR3 loop spans 14 amino acids. CDR1 and CDR2 from the germline V gene are MNHEY and SMNVEV (reference sequence). The CDR3 reads CASCPRVVCNEQFF. As DNA, the CDR3 is TGTGCCAGCTGTCCCCGGGTCGTGTGTAATGAGCAGTTCTTC.

V gene TRBV28 combines with J gene TRBJ2-1, with TRBD1 identical over 10 bases. The germline CDR1 and CDR2 sequences are MDHEN and SYDVKM. With V trimmed by 6 bases and J by 13 bases, 9 bases remained unmatched. CDR3 size: 13 residues. This CDR3 reads CASRRTGGIFQFF. The CDR3 DNA reads as TGTGCCAGCAGACGGACAGGGGGTATTTTCCAGTTCTTC.

With regard to this clone: With a far larger clone one base away, a read error is the likely cause. V is TRBV5-6 and J is TRBJ1-2; 9 bases are shared with TRBD1. After removal of 0 bases from V and 3 bases from J, the junction contained 12 bases not matched to a gene. CDR3 length: 18 amino acids. CDR1 is SGHDT, CDR2 YYEEEE, per germline. The DNA for the CDR3 is TGTGCCAGCAGCTTGGAATGGCCCTTAACAGGGGGCGACTATGGCTACACCTTC. Translated, it gives CASSLEWPLTGGDYGYTF.

This chain uses TRBV14 with TRBJ2-7; 7 nucleotides agree with TRBD2. The ends lost 4 bases at V and 2 bases at J; junction bases unmatched: 14. The CDR3 is made up of 17 amino acids. Germline values: CDR1 SGHDN, CDR2 FVKESK. The CDR3 DNA sequence: TGTGCCAGCAGCCTCCCCGGTGCTGGCGGGAGTACCTACGAGCAGTACTTC. It codes for CASSLPGAGGSTYEQYF.

This chain links TRBV7-2 with TRBJ2-3, with 7 bases identical to TRBD1. CDR3 length: 14 amino acids. Germline V gene data show CDR1 as SGHTA and CDR2 as FQGNSA. Trimming took 3 bases from V and 6 from J; bases not matched to a gene: 6. As DNA, the CDR3 is TGTGCCAGCAGCTTTGCCAGGGGGTCGGATACGCAGTATTTT. Protein: CASSFARGSDTQYF.

The rearrangement joins TRBV7-3 to TRBJ2-1; D is undetermined. This CDR3 is built from 17 residues. CDR1 is SGHTA and CDR2 is FQGTGA in the germline V gene. The V gene lost 1 base and the J gene lost 0 bases, with 13 bases spanning the gap. CDR3 DNA sequence: TGTGCCAGCAGCTTAATTCCAATCGGTAGCTCCTACAATGAGCAGTTCTTC. As protein: CASSLIPIGSSYNEQFF. Together with reference TRBV7-3 and TRBJ2-1, the CDR3 gives the full variable domain: GAGVSQTPSNKVTEKGKYVELRCDPISGHTALYWYRQSLGQGPEFLIYFQGTGAADDSGLPNDRFFAVRPEGSVSTLKIQRTERGDSAVYLCASSLIPIGSSYNEQFFGPGTRLTVL.

This clone came up a few times. The chain carries TRBV7-9 and TRBJ1-2; maybe TRBD1 (5 bases). The CDR3 totals 11 residues. Germline V gives CDR1 SEHNR, CDR2 FQNEAQ (reference sequence). V was pared by 8 bases and J by 3 bases, with 7 bases between. The CDR3: CASAGDYGYTF. CDR3 nucleotides: TGTGCCAGCGCGGGGGACTATGGCTACACCTTC.

This clone was seen a single time. The V gene is TRBV10-2, the J gene TRBJ1-5, with TRBD1 matching over 7 bases. The CDR3 has 17 residues. Germline-derived CDR1 and CDR2 are WSHSY and SAAADI. V lost 9 bases, J lost 0 bases, and 14 bases stayed unmatched. CDR3 bases: TGCGCCAGTACAGGACAGGCCCAAGGGAATAGCAATCAGCCCCAGCATTTT. Translated, it gives CASTGQAQGNSNQPQHF.

This sequence joins TRBV7-2 and TRBJ2-7, with D uncertain. Germline V CDR1 and CDR2: SGHTA, FQGNSA. The ends were cut back, 1 base at V and 9 bases at J, with 13 bases in the middle. CDR3 length equals 13 residues. The CDR3 reads CASSLDHLSGQYF. DNA for the CDR3: TGTGCCAGCAGCTTAGATCACCTGAGTGGGCAGTACTTC.

The chain recombines TRBV7-3 with TRBJ2-5, with a weak D call TRBD1 (5 bases). CDR3 size: 13 residues. V lost 5 bases and J 5 bases, leaving 12 bases between the germline ends. Germline CDR1 and CDR2: SGHTA and FQGTGA. As DNA, the CDR3 is TGTGCCAGCAGCCAAGGGGTACGGGAGACCCAGTACTTC. It translates to CASSQGVRETQYF.

This clone is termed medium-sized (0.01 to 0.1%). This sequence joins TRBV6-5 and TRBJ2-2, with D maybe TRBD2 (5 bases). Trimming removed 7 bases from V and 4 bases from J, with 16 bases in between. The CDR3 is 15 residues long. Germline-derived CDR1 and CDR2 are MNHEY and SVGAGI. CDR3 region: CASTVLGGRTGELFF. The CDR3 DNA follows: TGTGCCAGCACCGTCCTAGGCGGGCGCACCGGGGAGCTGTTTTTT.

The rearrangement uses TRBV7-2 and TRBJ1-2; the D gene is possibly TRBD1 (5 bases). CDR3 length equals 15 residues. Trimming removed 2 bases from V and 4 bases from J, with 14 bases in between. Germline values: CDR1 SGHTA, CDR2 FQGNSA. The CDR3 coding sequence is TGTGCCAGCAGCTTAAGATTATCAGGGTCCTATGGCTACACCTTC. It specifies CASSLRLSGSYGYTF.

This clone has only one observation. This chain links TRBV7-2 with TRBJ2-3, with D maybe TRBD2 (5 bases). The V gene's germline CDR1 is SGHTA and CDR2 FQGNSA. CDR3 length: 16 amino acids. Trimming took off 1 base at V and 2 bases at J, with 13 bases between the two ends. In DNA, the CDR3 is TGTGCCAGCAGCTTAGGGGCTAGCAGAAACACAGATACGCAGTATTTT. Amino acids: CASSLGASRNTDTQYF.

V usage is TRBV10-3 and J usage is TRBJ2-7, with TRBD1 matching 8 bases. The CDR3 totals 15 residues. The V segment lost 10 bases and the J segment 1 base; nucleotides outside the gene matches: 12. Per germline, CDR1 ENHRY and CDR2 SYGVKD. CDR3 protein: CATSHPDRGSYEQYF. In DNA, the CDR3 is TGTGCCACCAGCCATCCCGACAGGGGATCCTACGAGCAGTACTTC.

This clone was observed a single time. This sequence joins TRBV18 and TRBJ2-1, with 12 bases fitting TRBD1. The V gene end was trimmed by 2 bases and the J gene end by 6 bases; junction bases not matched to a gene: 5. Germline V CDR1 and CDR2: KGHSH, LQKENI. This CDR3 region has 16 residues. This CDR3 reads CASSPSGTGGINEQFF. The CDR3, as DNA: TGTGCCAGCTCACCATCCGGGACAGGGGGCATCAATGAGCAGTTCTTC.

This clone turned up a few times. The chain is built from TRBV27 and TRBJ2-7, with D unresolved. V was clipped by 5 bases and J by 7 bases, with 9 bases between them. The CDR3 has 11 amino acids. The germline V gene has CDR1 MNHEY and CDR2 SMNVEV (reference sequence). CDR3 nucleotides: TGTGCCAGCAGTCACCTACGGGAGCAGTACTTC. Translating it yields CASSHLREQYF.

The chain joins TRBV11-2 to TRBJ2-6; D perhaps matches TRBD2 (6 bases). The CDR3 is 16 amino acids. V was trimmed by 5 bases and J by 1 base, leaving 12 bases between them. The germline V gene encodes CDR1 SGHAT and CDR2 FQNNGV. The DNA of the CDR3 is TGTGCCAGCAGCCTGACGGCGGGATCTGGGGCCAACGTCCTGACTTTC. Translated: CASSLTAGSGANVLTF.

With respect to this clone: A far larger clone is off by one base, so a read error is likely. At the DNA level, this CDR3 is encoded by other sequences in the same sample as well. V is TRBV5-5 and J is TRBJ2-7; 7 nucleotides align to TRBD2. V trimming: 4 bases; J trimming: 2 bases; junction bases outside the gene matches: 9. The CDR3 is 15 residues long. Per germline, CDR1 SGHKS and CDR2 YYEKEE (reference sequence). The CDR3 reads CASSQAREGPYEQYF. In DNA form, the CDR3 reads TGTGCCAGCAGCCAAGCGAGGGAGGGCCCCTACGAGCAGTACTTC.

The chain carries TRBV2 and TRBJ1-5; 7 bases match TRBD1. Losses at the gene ends were 3 bases for V and 5 bases for J; bases not matched to a gene: 7. The CDR3 is made up of 15 amino acids. From germline, CDR1 is SNHLY and CDR2 FYNNEI. Here the CDR3 DNA reads TGTGCCAGCAGTGATGTCAGGGGGTCGGATCAGCCCCAGCATTTT. It yields the protein CASSDVRGSDQPQHF.

J is TRBJ2-1 and V is TRBV5-1; possible D gene TRBD2, 6 bases. Germline CDR1 is SGHRS and CDR2 is YFSETQ. CDR3 size: 16 residues. V lost 4 bases and J 8 bases, leaving 22 bases between the germline ends. The CDR3 DNA is TGCGCCAGCAGCAGTGGGGTTAGCGGTAGGGACGATGAGCAGTTCTTC. Encoded protein: CASSSGVSGRDDEQFF.

The J gene is TRBJ2-1, the V gene TRBV7-6; 15 bases map to TRBD2. Trimming took 3 bases from V and 10 from J; bases not matched to a gene: 10. CDR1 and CDR2 (germline): SGHVS, FNYEAQ. The CDR3 runs to 17 residues. The CDR3 sequence is CASSLSRTSGREGEQFF. The CDR3 coding sequence is TGTGCCAGCAGCTTGAGTCGGACTAGCGGGAGGGAAGGGGAGCAGTTCTTC.

The rearrangement uses TRBV6-6 and TRBJ1-1; 8 bases are a match to TRBD1. Trimming took 7 bases from V and 6 from J; bases not matched to a gene: 10. This CDR3 region has 14 residues. Germline CDR1 MNHNY, CDR2 SVGAGI (reference sequence). The DNA for the CDR3 is TGTGCCAGCACCAAGGACAGGGACTCATCTGAAGCTTTCTTT. Protein product: CASTKDRDSSEAFF.

The chain couples TRBV2 to TRBJ2-3, with 7 positions matching TRBD2. CDR1 is SNHLY, CDR2 FYNNEI, per germline. Trimming at V came to 2 bases and at J to 2 bases, leaving 10 bases not matched to a gene. The CDR3 has 17 amino acids. The CDR3 is CASSERRLADSTDTQYF. The CDR3 DNA follows: TGTGCCAGCAGTGAACGTCGGCTAGCGGACTCCACAGATACGCAGTATTTT.

This clone was recorded once. The chain recombines TRBV30 with TRBJ1-1, with D possibly TRBD1 on 5 matching bases. Trimming shortened V by 2 bases and J by 10 bases, and 14 bases separated the two germline ends. This CDR3 is built from 12 residues. Germline CDR1 is GTSNPN and CDR2 is SVGIG (reference sequence). Here the CDR3 DNA reads TGTGCCTGGAGTCCCCAGGGTTCCACAGCTTTCTTT. This gives the protein CAWSPQGSTAFF.

The chain joins TRBV19 to TRBJ2-5, with D hard to call. V was clipped by 4 bases and J by 5 bases, with 11 bases between them. The CDR3 loop spans 13 amino acids. Germline lookup yields CDR1 LNHDA and CDR2 SQIVND (reference sequence). The CDR3: CASSTSVLETQYF. In nucleotides, the CDR3 is TGTGCCAGTAGTACCTCGGTGTTGGAGACCCAGTACTTC.